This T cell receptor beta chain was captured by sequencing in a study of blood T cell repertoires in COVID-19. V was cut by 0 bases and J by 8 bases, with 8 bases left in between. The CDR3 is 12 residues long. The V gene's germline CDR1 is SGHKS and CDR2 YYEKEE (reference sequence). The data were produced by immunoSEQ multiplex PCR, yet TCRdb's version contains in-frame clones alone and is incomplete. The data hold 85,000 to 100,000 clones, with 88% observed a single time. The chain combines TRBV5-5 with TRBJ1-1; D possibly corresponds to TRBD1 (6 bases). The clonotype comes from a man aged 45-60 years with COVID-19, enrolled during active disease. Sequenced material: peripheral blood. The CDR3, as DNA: TGTGCCAGCAGCTTGGTCGACAGGGAAGCTTTCTTT. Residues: CASSLVDREAFF.